These T cell receptor beta chains were read from a single sample in a study of T cell responses to AZD1222 COVID-19 vaccine. Assay used: immunoSEQ multiplex PCR; TCRdb lists only in-frame clones, some missing. Of about 150,000 clones listed, 90% to 95% are singletons. The material was peripheral blood, obtained on day 0 of AZD1222 vaccination. These receptors originate from an adult in good health. The CDR3 runs from the conserved cysteine through the conserved F or W. Each record gives: V gene, J gene, clone size, D gene, CDR3 protein, CDR3 DNA. The D gene is left open where the match is weak. Size is omitted from some rows. Given values are once, few, many or a class for expanded clones.

v_gene: TRBV7-9
j_gene: TRBJ2-1
abundance: -
d_gene: -
CDR3aa: CASSLVSRDEQFF
CDR3nt: TGTGCCAGCAGCTTAGTTTCGAGGGATGAGCAGTTCTTC

v_gene: TRBV16
j_gene: TRBJ1-4
abundance: -
d_gene: -
CDR3aa: CASSRGRNNEKLFF
CDR3nt: TGTGCCAGCAGCCGGGGACGGAATAATGAAAAACTGTTTTTT

v_gene: TRBV6-4
j_gene: TRBJ2-6
abundance: once
d_gene: -
CDR3aa: CASSPHDTSGANVLTF
CDR3nt: TGTGCCAGCAGTCCCCATGACACCTCTGGGGCCAACGTCCTGACTTTC

v_gene: TRBV28
j_gene: TRBJ2-7
abundance: -
d_gene: TRBD1
CDR3aa: CASSSGQGSYEQYF
CDR3nt: TGTGCCAGCAGTTCTGGACAGGGCTCGTACGAGCAGTACTTC

v_gene: TRBV7-3
j_gene: TRBJ2-2
abundance: -
d_gene: TRBD2
CDR3aa: CASSLLAGITGELFF
CDR3nt: TGTGCCAGCAGCTTACTAGCGGGAATTACCGGGGAGCTGTTTTTT

v_gene: TRBV7-6
j_gene: TRBJ1-4
abundance: few
d_gene: -
CDR3aa: CASSSPGPRSAELFF
CDR3nt: TGTGCCAGCAGCTCCCCGGGACCCCGCTCCGCGGAACTGTTTTTT

v_gene: TRBV5-1
j_gene: TRBJ2-7
abundance: once
d_gene: -
CDR3aa: CASSLNYEQYF
CDR3nt: TGCGCCAGCAGCCTGAACTACGAGCAGTACTTC

v_gene: TRBV6-6
j_gene: TRBJ1-2
abundance: -
d_gene: -
CDR3aa: CASSYSMADGYGYTF
CDR3nt: TGTGCCAGCAGTTACTCGATGGCCGACGGGTATGGCTACACCTTC

v_gene: TRBV11-3
j_gene: TRBJ2-2
abundance: -
d_gene: -
CDR3aa: CASSYRGGLKGELFF
CDR3nt: TGTGCCAGCAGCTACAGGGGAGGTCTTAAAGGGGAGCTGTTTTTT

v_gene: TRBV14
j_gene: TRBJ1-2
abundance: -
d_gene: -
CDR3aa: CASSLIREPGYTF
CDR3nt: TGTGCCAGCAGCCTCATCAGGGAACCTGGCTACACCTTC

v_gene: TRBV6-5
j_gene: TRBJ2-5
abundance: -
d_gene: -
CDR3aa: CASSYNGGNQETQYF
CDR3nt: TGTGCCAGCAGTTACAACGGGGGCAACCAAGAGACCCAGTACTTC

v_gene: TRBV5-1
j_gene: TRBJ2-7
abundance: once
d_gene: TRBD2
CDR3aa: CASSRGLAGLSYEQYF
CDR3nt: TGCGCCAGCAGCCGAGGGCTAGCGGGGCTCTCCTACGAGCAGTACTTC

v_gene: TRBV4-3
j_gene: TRBJ2-7
abundance: -
d_gene: -
CDR3aa: CASSQDHRAMFEQYF
CDR3nt: TGCGCCAGCAGCCAAGATCACAGGGCTATGTTCGAGCAGTACTTC

v_gene: TRBV9
j_gene: TRBJ2-2
abundance: few
d_gene: TRBD1
CDR3aa: CASLPGQGAVSTGELFF
CDR3nt: TGTGCCAGCCTCCCGGGACAGGGGGCAGTGAGCACCGGGGAGCTGTTTTTT

v_gene: TRBV7-9
j_gene: TRBJ1-1
abundance: -
d_gene: -
CDR3aa: CASSFGSTTNTEAFF
CDR3nt: TGTGCCAGCAGCTTTGGCTCCACTACGAACACTGAAGCTTTCTTT

v_gene: TRBV12-2
j_gene: TRBJ2-5
abundance: -
d_gene: -
CDR3aa: CASRLAPSGGQETQYF
CDR3nt: TGTGCAAGTCGCTTAGCGCCTAGCGGGGGTCAAGAGACCCAGTACTTC

v_gene: TRBV11-3
j_gene: TRBJ2-1
abundance: -
d_gene: TRBD1
CDR3aa: CASSHPASTGVEQFF
CDR3nt: TGTGCCAGCAGCCACCCGGCGTCAACAGGGGTAGAGCAGTTCTTC

v_gene: TRBV28
j_gene: TRBJ2-5
abundance: -
d_gene: -
CDR3aa: CASRGQPQETQYF
CDR3nt: TGTGCCAGCAGGGGCCAGCCTCAAGAGACCCAGTACTTC

v_gene: TRBV28
j_gene: TRBJ2-1
abundance: -
d_gene: -
CDR3aa: CASSLWGEQFF
CDR3nt: TGTGCCAGCAGTTTGTGGGGTGAGCAGTTCTTC

v_gene: TRBV7-9
j_gene: TRBJ1-2
abundance: -
d_gene: -
CDR3aa: CASSALSGYTF
CDR3nt: TGTGCCAGCAGCGCATTAAGTGGCTACACCTTC

v_gene: TRBV6-1
j_gene: TRBJ1-5
abundance: -
d_gene: -
CDR3aa: CASSAGTGSHSNQPQHF
CDR3nt: TGTGCCAGCAGTGCGGGGACGGGATCCCATAGCAATCAGCCCCAGCATTTT

v_gene: TRBV14
j_gene: TRBJ2-5
abundance: once
d_gene: -
CDR3aa: CASSQTPWGETQYF
CDR3nt: TGTGCCAGCAGCCAGACTCCTTGGGGAGAGACCCAGTACTTC

v_gene: TRBV3-1/TRBV3-2
j_gene: TRBJ1-2
abundance: -
d_gene: -
CDR3aa: CASRGGGYYGYTF
CDR3nt: TGTGCCAGCCGGGGAGGGGGTTACTATGGCTACACCTTC

v_gene: TRBV11-2
j_gene: TRBJ2-5
abundance: once
d_gene: -
CDR3aa: CASSLSLKTQYF
CDR3nt: TGTGCCAGCAGCTTAAGTCTAAAGACCCAGTACTTC

v_gene: TRBV28
j_gene: TRBJ1-1
abundance: -
d_gene: -
CDR3aa: CASPSMGYEGNTEAFF
CDR3nt: TGTGCCAGCCCGTCAATGGGGTACGAAGGTAACACTGAAGCTTTCTTT

v_gene: TRBV30
j_gene: TRBJ2-6
abundance: -
d_gene: -
CDR3aa: CAWTEDPGANVLTF
CDR3nt: TGTGCCTGGACCGAAGACCCTGGGGCCAACGTCCTGACTTTC

v_gene: TRBV28
j_gene: TRBJ2-5
abundance: -
d_gene: TRBD2
CDR3aa: CASSPVLAGGPGQETQYF
CDR3nt: TGTGCCAGCAGTCCCGTCCTAGCGGGAGGGCCGGGGCAAGAGACCCAGTACTTC

v_gene: TRBV19
j_gene: TRBJ2-1
abundance: -
d_gene: -
CDR3aa: CASSIGLEQRLTFSSYNEQFF
CDR3nt: TGTGCCAGTAGTATAGGGTTAGAACAGCGATTGACTTTTAGCTCCTACAATGAGCAGTTCTTC

v_gene: TRBV7-7
j_gene: TRBJ2-5
abundance: once
d_gene: -
CDR3aa: CASSLDRQETQYF
CDR3nt: TGTGCTAGCAGCTTAGACAGGCAAGAGACCCAGTACTTC

v_gene: TRBV18
j_gene: TRBJ1-1
abundance: -
d_gene: -
CDR3aa: CASSPLGTEDTEAFF
CDR3nt: TGTGCCAGCTCACCACTCGGGACCGAGGACACTGAAGCTTTCTTT

v_gene: TRBV30
j_gene: TRBJ2-7
abundance: -
d_gene: TRBD2
CDR3aa: CAWSGGAGSYEQYF
CDR3nt: TGTGCCTGGAGCGGGGGGGCAGGCTCCTACGAGCAGTACTTC

v_gene: TRBV18
j_gene: TRBJ2-6
abundance: -
d_gene: -
CDR3aa: CASSRAGAGANVLTF
CDR3nt: TGTGCCAGCTCACGCGCAGGGGCTGGGGCCAACGTCCTGACTTTC

v_gene: TRBV6-1
j_gene: TRBJ1-1
abundance: -
d_gene: -
CDR3aa: CASSEEEAFF
CDR3nt: TGTGCCAGCAGTGAAGAAGAAGCTTTCTTT

v_gene: TRBV4-2
j_gene: TRBJ1-3
abundance: -
d_gene: TRBD1
CDR3aa: CASSQHTAGTGDSSGNTIYF
CDR3nt: TGTGCCAGCAGCCAACACACCGCTGGGACAGGTGATAGCTCTGGAAACACCATATATTTT

v_gene: TRBV11-3
j_gene: TRBJ2-7
abundance: -
d_gene: TRBD2
CDR3aa: CASSPSRTSGYEQYF
CDR3nt: TGTGCCAGCAGCCCTAGTCGAACTAGCGGTTACGAGCAGTACTTC

v_gene: TRBV18
j_gene: TRBJ2-5
abundance: -
d_gene: -
CDR3aa: CASSPRTDQETQYF
CDR3nt: TGTGCCAGCTCACCCAGGACGGATCAAGAGACCCAGTACTTC

v_gene: TRBV10-1
j_gene: TRBJ1-4
abundance: -
d_gene: -
CDR3aa: CASSARDWDLWLFF
CDR3nt: TGCGCCAGCAGTGCCCGGGATTGGGATTTGTGGCTGTTTTTT

v_gene: TRBV25-1
j_gene: TRBJ1-2
abundance: -
d_gene: -
CDR3aa: CASSEEVGWVDGYTF
CDR3nt: TGTGCCAGCAGTGAAGAGGTGGGATGGGTTGATGGCTACACCTTC

v_gene: TRBV19
j_gene: TRBJ2-5
abundance: -
d_gene: TRBD2
CDR3aa: CASSITAGGGETQYF
CDR3nt: TGTGCCAGTAGTATCACAGCGGGAGGTGGTGAGACCCAGTACTTC

v_gene: TRBV12-3/TRBV12-4
j_gene: TRBJ1-1
abundance: -
d_gene: -
CDR3aa: CASSLVTNTEAFF
CDR3nt: TGTGCCAGCAGTTTGGTCACGAACACTGAAGCTTTCTTT

v_gene: TRBV11-1
j_gene: TRBJ2-7
abundance: -
d_gene: TRBD1
CDR3aa: CASSLQGAREQYF
CDR3nt: TGTGCCAGCAGCCTTCAGGGGGCGCGGGAGCAGTACTTC

v_gene: TRBV18
j_gene: TRBJ1-3
abundance: -
d_gene: -
CDR3aa: CASSPIPGFRSSGNTIYF
CDR3nt: TGTGCCAGCTCACCAATTCCAGGGTTTCGTTCTTCTGGAAACACCATATATTTT

v_gene: TRBV4-3
j_gene: TRBJ1-4
abundance: -
d_gene: -
CDR3aa: CASSQDNGWAGQAEEKLFF
CDR3nt: TGCGCCAGCAGCCAAGATAATGGGTGGGCGGGGCAGGCGGAAGAAAAACTGTTTTTT

v_gene: TRBV7-6
j_gene: TRBJ2-6
abundance: -
d_gene: TRBD1
CDR3aa: CASSSPGDRGSGANVLTF
CDR3nt: TGTGCCAGCAGCTCCCCGGGGGACAGGGGATCTGGGGCCAACGTCCTGACTTTC

v_gene: TRBV12-3/TRBV12-4
j_gene: TRBJ1-5
abundance: -
d_gene: TRBD1
CDR3aa: CASQGQGHQPQHF
CDR3nt: TGTGCCAGCCAAGGACAGGGTCATCAGCCCCAGCATTTT